Described below is a single T cell receptor beta chain sequence and its context. The target antigen is unknown. Naive CD8 cells were CD45RO-negative, positively selected for CCR7, excluding terminally differentiated effector memory CD45RA+ cells. This sample is drawn from a study of shared clonotypes between healthy human individuals. CDR1 is SGHRS, CDR2 YFSETQ, per germline. V dropped 0 bases and J dropped 0 bases, with 9 bases sitting between them. This CDR3 region has 16 residues. Study findings and constraints: In having few donors, the study represented limited genetic and exposure-history diversity.

Only in-frame clones appear in the TCRdb table, and some are missing; sequencing was by immunoSEQ multiplex PCR. Of about 2.1 million clones listed, over 85% are singletons. This receptor was taken from a man aged 18 to 29 in good health. Some clones in this sample may be carry-over from other donors' samples. Sequencing was carried out using naive CD8+ T cells from PBMCs. V usage is TRBV5-1 and J usage is TRBJ1-4; no clear D gene. The CDR3 region is CASSLAPGSTNEKLFF. Here the CDR3 DNA reads TGCGCCAGCAGCTTGGCCCCGGGATCAACTAATGAAAAACTGTTTTTT.